The 20 T cell receptor beta chains below were found in one sample sequenced in a study of memory CD4+ T cells and cytomegalovirus serostatus. Some clones are missing from TCRdb's copy, which holds only in-frame ones; the method was immunoSEQ multiplex PCR. The profile shows around 44,000 clones, 75% to 85% of them singletons. The sort gate was single viable CD3+CD4+CD8-CD45RO+ cells for memory CD4+ T cells. Specimen: memory CD4+ T cells from blood. The receptors were gathered from an adult in good health and CMV-seronegative.

This clone turned up a few times. The genes are TRBV30 and TRBJ2-7; 9 bases match TRBD1. The CDR3 contains 15 residues. CDR1 GTSNPN and CDR2 SVGIG come from the germline V gene (reference sequence). J gave up 7 bases and V 4 bases, and 14 bases lay outside the gene matches. CDR3 protein: CAWNRDREKAGEQYF. The CDR3 DNA reads TGTGCCTGGAACCGGGACAGGGAAAAGGCTGGTGAGCAGTACTTC.

The J gene is TRBJ2-7, the V gene TRBV2; no firm D call. Trimming stripped 6 bases from V and 3 bases from J, with 6 bases between. This CDR3 has 11 amino acids. Germline CDR1 and CDR2: SNHLY and FYNNEI. Here the CDR3 DNA reads TGTGCCAGCAGCCCCGGCTACGAGCAGTACTTC. Protein sequence: CASSPGYEQYF.

This clone was seen more than once but under ten times. This specimen includes other DNA sequences encoding the same CDR3. The chain is built from TRBV7-9 and TRBJ2-2, with D perhaps TRBD1 (6 bases). V was pared by 3 bases and J by 0 bases, with 11 bases between. Looked up from germline, CDR1 is SEHNR and CDR2 is FQNEAQ (reference sequence). This CDR3 contains 16 residues. The CDR3 DNA follows: TGTGCCAGCAGCTTCGGAACAGGGTCGAACACCGGGGAGCTGTTTTTT. Residues: CASSFGTGSNTGELFF.

The genes are TRBV5-1 and TRBJ2-7; 11 bases are shared with TRBD2. Trimming removed 4 bases from V and 1 base from J; junction bases left unmatched: 4. Germline CDR1 is SGHRS and CDR2 is YFSETQ. This CDR3 contains 15 residues. CDR3 sequence: CASSVGLAVSYEQYF. The CDR3 nucleotides read TGCGCCAGCAGCGTGGGACTAGCGGTTTCCTACGAGCAGTACTTC.

V usage is TRBV25-1 and J usage is TRBJ1-2, with D possibly being TRBD1 (5 bases). V dropped 3 bases and J dropped 4 bases, with 9 bases sitting between them. The CDR3 is 13 amino acids. The V gene's germline CDR1 is MGHDK and CDR2 SYGVNS. CDR3: CASSDQGAYGYTF. The DNA of the CDR3 is TGTGCCAGCAGTGACCAGGGAGCCTATGGCTACACCTTC.

The table lists this clone with a few counts. V is TRBV7-2 and J is TRBJ1-2; D might be TRBD1 (5 bases). The CDR3 runs to 13 residues. Germline lookup yields CDR1 SGHTA and CDR2 FQGNSA. Trimming took off 5 bases at V and 5 bases at J, with 12 bases between the two ends. CDR3 in amino acids: CASSTGTVYGYTF. The CDR3 DNA sequence: TGTGCCAGCAGCACCGGGACGGTGTATGGCTACACCTTC.

The sample holds a few counts of this clone. The chain couples TRBV7-6 to TRBJ2-1; a possible D gene is TRBD1 (5 bases). The CDR3 is made up of 15 amino acids. The germline CDR1 and CDR2 sequences are SGHVS and FNYEAQ. Trimming cost V 3 bases and J 0 bases, with 9 bases left between them. This CDR3 is CASSLDTGSYNEQFF. The CDR3 coding sequence is TGTGCCAGCAGCTTGGACACCGGCTCCTACAATGAGCAGTTCTTC.

J is TRBJ1-1 and V is TRBV5-4; TRBD1 might be the D (6 bases). The V end lost 4 bases, the J end lost 9 bases, and 19 bases lay between the germline ends. The germline V gene has CDR1 SGHNT and CDR2 YYREEE (reference sequence). There are 14 residues in the CDR3. CDR3 nucleotide sequence: TGTGCCAGCAGCCTTCAGACAGGCCTCCCGAAAGCTTTCTTT. This translates into CASSLQTGLPKAFF.

The chain couples TRBV28 to TRBJ2-5; D gene uncertain. The V end lost 7 bases, the J end lost 1 base, and 10 bases lay between the germline ends. The CDR3 sequence is 13 residues long. Germline lookup yields CDR1 MDHEN and CDR2 SYDVKM. This CDR3 reads CASNRPIQETQYF. The CDR3 DNA sequence: TGTGCCAGCAACCGACCGATCCAAGAGACCCAGTACTTC.

This clone was observed a few times. V and J are TRBV5-1 and TRBJ2-1; D remains ambiguous. Deletions cut 4 bases from V and 5 bases from J, with 13 bases between. In germline, CDR1 is SGHRS, CDR2 YFSETQ. This CDR3 region has 14 residues. The CDR3 bases are TGCGCCAGCAGCGCGATTGACACGGACAATGAGCAGTTCTTC. Its translation is CASSAIDTDNEQFF.

This clone was seen only a few times. This chain uses TRBV21-1 with TRBJ2-3; no DNA check was done on the table's D call, TRBD2. TRBV21-1 is described as a pseudogene. CDR3 length: 14 residues. The CDR3 is CASYLAPAADTQYF. Written as DNA, the CDR3 is TGTGCCAGTTACCTAGCGCCAGCCGCAGATACGCAGTATTTT.

The chain combines TRBV5-5 with TRBJ2-2, with D perhaps matching TRBD1 or TRBD2 (5 bases each). The CDR3 has 13 residues. The germline gives CDR1 SGHKS, CDR2 YYEKEE (reference sequence). V was cut by 4 bases and J by 6 bases, with 10 bases left in between. In nucleotides, the CDR3 is TGTGCCAGCAGCCCGGGGACCTCCGGGGAGCTGTTTTTT. Protein sequence: CASSPGTSGELFF.

The chain carries TRBV5-1 and TRBJ2-1; 8 bases fit TRBD2. Trimming at V came to 5 bases and at J to 6 bases, leaving 10 bases not matched to a gene. The CDR3 has 15 residues. CDR1 and CDR2 from the germline V gene are SGHRS and YFSETQ. The CDR3 reads CASSPARGGSNEQFF. The CDR3 bases are TGCGCCAGCAGTCCCGCCCGGGGGGGGAGCAATGAGCAGTTCTTC.

This clone was observed a few times. The DNA for the CDR3 is TGTGCCAGCAGCTCTCAGGGGAACGGTCAGCCCCAGCATTTT. Translating gives CASSSQGNGQPQHF. The chain couples TRBV7-9 to TRBJ1-5, with D possibly TRBD1 on 6 matching bases. Looked up from germline, CDR1 is SEHNR and CDR2 is FQNEAQ (reference sequence). Trimming removed 4 bases at V and 6 bases at J, with 13 bases between. CDR3 length: 14 residues.

The chain uses TRBV9 and TRBJ2-3; D uncertain. The CDR3 has 13 amino acids. CDR1 is SGDLS and CDR2 is YYNGEE in the germline V gene. V was cut by 2 bases and J by 3 bases, with 7 bases left in between. The CDR3 DNA sequence: TGTGCCAGCAGCGTGGACCAAACAGATACGCAGTATTTT. Translating gives CASSVDQTDTQYF.

V is TRBV10-3 and J is TRBJ1-5; the match to TRBD1 covers 9 bases. The CDR3 runs 14 residues. V trimming: 6 bases; J trimming: 7 bases; junction bases outside the gene matches: 7. Germline V CDR1 and CDR2: ENHRY, SYGVKD. The CDR3 DNA follows: TGTGCCATCAGCCGGGACAGGGCAAACCAGCCCCAGCATTTT. Translating it yields CAISRDRANQPQHF.

The rearrangement uses TRBV7-6 and TRBJ2-7; 7 bases align to TRBD2. There are 15 residues in the CDR3. The germline gives CDR1 SGHVS, CDR2 FNYEAQ. J was trimmed by 3 bases and V by 5 bases; bases with no gene match: 10. The CDR3 reads CASSAQYAGVYEQYF. DNA for the CDR3: TGTGCCAGCAGCGCCCAGTATGCGGGGGTCTACGAGCAGTACTTC.

This chain uses TRBV4-2 with TRBJ1-2; 7 bases are shared with TRBD1. Germline loops: CDR1 LGHNA, CDR2 YNFKEQ. The CDR3 is 15 residues long. Trimming took 0 bases from V and 3 from J; bases not matched to a gene: 4. The CDR3 sequence: CASSQDPRGDYGYTF. CDR3 nucleotides: TGTGCCAGCAGCCAAGATCCCAGGGGGGACTATGGCTACACCTTC.

J is TRBJ2-7 and V is TRBV11-3, with D perhaps matching TRBD1 or TRBD2 (7 bases each). Looked up from germline, CDR1 is SGHNT and CDR2 is YENEEA. Trimming shortened V by 1 base and J by 5 bases, and 24 bases separated the two germline ends. CDR3 length: 18 amino acids. The CDR3 spells CASSLGETEARGGDEQYF. The CDR3 nucleotides are TGTGCCAGCAGCTTAGGCGAGACGGAAGCCAGGGGGGGGGACGAGCAGTACTTC.

This clone was detected many times. The genes are TRBV6-1 and TRBJ2-1; no clear D gene. CDR3 size: 10 residues. The germline V gene has CDR1 MNHNS and CDR2 SASEGT. Trimming left V 7 bases short and J 6 bases short, with 4 bases between. The CDR3 sequence: CASNSNEQFF. CDR3 sequence (DNA): TGTGCCAGCAACAGCAATGAGCAGTTCTTC.